A selection of T cell receptor beta chains follows, all from one sample in a study of shared clonotypes between healthy human individuals. TCRdb's table, derived via immunoSEQ multiplex PCR, lists solely in-frame clones and lacks some. The sample yields around 95,000 clones, over 40% seen once. The sequenced material came from PBMCs. The source of these receptors is a middle-aged woman in good health. Some clones in this sample may be carry-over from other donors' samples. Both conserved end residues are part of each CDR3. A D gene is named only where the DNA matches it firmly. Where a row states a size, it is once, few, many or the class of an expanded clone; other rows omit it.

CDR3 DNA | CDR3 protein | J gene | V gene | D gene | clone size
TGTGCCAGCTTGGGGAGGAACACAGGAGAGCAGTACTTC | CASLGRNTGEQYF | TRBJ2-7 | TRBV28 | . | .
TGCAGCGTTGGGCGGGATGGGGGTTTTGGGACCCAGTACTTC | CSVGRDGGFGTQYF | TRBJ2-5 | TRBV29-1 | . | many
TGTGCCAGCAGCCCGCCCGGGACAGCAGGAGAGACCCAGTACTTC | CASSPPGTAGETQYF | TRBJ2-5 | TRBV5-6 | TRBD1 | many
TGTGCTAGCAGCTTAGTAGTTACAGGGGGCGCGGAGACCCAGTACTTC | CASSLVVTGGAETQYF | TRBJ2-5 | TRBV7-7 | TRBD1 | many
TGCGCCAGCAGCCAACTGGGACAGTGGCAAGAGACCCAGTACTTC | CASSQLGQWQETQYF | TRBJ2-5 | TRBV4-1 | TRBD1 | once
TGTGCCAGCGCACGGGGACAGGGGGCCTCTGAAGCTTTCTTT | CASARGQGASEAFF | TRBJ1-1 | TRBV2 | TRBD1 | .
TGCGCCAGCAGCCAAGCAGGGATATCTGGGGCCAACGTCCTGACTTTC | CASSQAGISGANVLTF | TRBJ2-6 | TRBV4-3 | . | few
TGTGCCACCAGCAGAGACAACGCCGACGAGCAGTACTTC | CATSRDNADEQYF | TRBJ2-7 | TRBV15 | . | medium-sized
TGTGCCAGCAGTTTAGAGGGACTAACCTACGAGCAGTACTTC | CASSLEGLTYEQYF | TRBJ2-7 | TRBV28 | TRBD2 | many
TGTGCCTGGAGTGTACCGAGGCTAGCGGGAAAGAATGAGCAGTTCTTC | CAWSVPRLAGKNEQFF | TRBJ2-1 | TRBV30 | TRBD2 | .
TGTGCCAGCAGGCTGACAGGGGACAATGAAAAACTGTTTTTT | CASRLTGDNEKLFF | TRBJ1-4 | TRBV6-1 | TRBD1 | few
TGTGCCTGGAGGCCGGGGGGCCAAGAGACCCAGTACTTC | CAWRPGGQETQYF | TRBJ2-5 | TRBV30 | TRBD2 | .
TGCGCCAGCAGCTTGGCCAGGGGGAGTGAGCAGTACTTC | CASSLARGSEQYF | TRBJ2-7 | TRBV5-1 | TRBD1 | .
TGTGCCAGCAGCCTCCGGGACAGGGGGACCCACGAGCAGTACTTC | CASSLRDRGTHEQYF | TRBJ2-7 | TRBV7-6 | TRBD1 | .
TGTGCCAGCAGCGTCTCTGGGACAGACTCCTACGAGCAGTACTTC | CASSVSGTDSYEQYF | TRBJ2-7 | TRBV9 | TRBD1 | .
TGTGCCAGCAGTATCGGTCTGGGTGAGCAGTTCTTC | CASSIGLGEQFF | TRBJ2-1 | TRBV6-1 | . | .
TGTGCCAGCAGCTTAGAGCTTACCGGGGAGCTGTTTTTT | CASSLELTGELFF | TRBJ2-2 | TRBV7-9 | . | .
TGTGCCAGCAGTCCCTGGACAGGGCGCCGCTCCATATATTTT | CASSPWTGRRSIYF | TRBJ1-3 | TRBV6-5 | TRBD1 | .
TGTGCCAGCTCACCTCCAACTAGCGGGTACGCCTCTAGCACAGATACGCAGTATTTT | CASSPPTSGYASSTDTQYF | TRBJ2-3 | TRBV18 | TRBD2 | many
TGCAGCGTGAGGGAGAGCGGGGAGCAGTACTTC | CSVRESGEQYF | TRBJ2-7 | TRBV29-1 | . | .
TGTGCCAGCAGCTTACAGGGGGCGGGGAGGAACACTGAAGCTTTCTTT | CASSLQGAGRNTEAFF | TRBJ1-1 | TRBV7-9 | TRBD1 | .
TGTGCCCGCTCGATAAACAGATTAGCTAACTATGGCTACACCTTC | CARSINRLANYGYTF | TRBJ1-2 | TRBV30 | . | .
TGCAGTGCTAGATACAGCTACGAGCAGTACTTC | CSARYSYEQYF | TRBJ2-7 | TRBV20-1 | . | once
TGTGCCAGCAGCTTAACACAGGGGGATACCTATGGCTACACCTTC | CASSLTQGDTYGYTF | TRBJ1-2 | TRBV7-3 | TRBD1 | few
TGTGCCAGCAGTAGAACCGGGACAGGGGGCGAGCAGTACTTC | CASSRTGTGGEQYF | TRBJ2-7 | TRBV9 | TRBD1 | .
TGTGCCGGCAGCGTAGGAGGGTGCCTCTCCTACGAGCAGTACTTC | CAGSVGGCLSYEQYF | TRBJ2-7 | TRBV9 | . | .
TGCGCCAGCAGCAGGGGACTAGCCAATGAGCAGTTCTTC | CASSRGLANEQFF | TRBJ2-1 | TRBV5-1 | TRBD2 | many
TGTGCCAGCAGTCGCCAGGGCTACGAGCAGTACTTC | CASSRQGYEQYF | TRBJ2-7 | TRBV7-3 | . | many
TGTGCCACCAGCAGAGATTTCACTGAAGCTTTCTTT | CATSRDFTEAFF | TRBJ1-1 | TRBV15 | . | .
TGTGCCAGCAGTTTATCCTCTAGCGGGAGCTCGGCTGAGCAGTTCTTC | CASSLSSSGSSAEQFF | TRBJ2-1 | TRBV27 | TRBD2 | .
TGCGCCAGCAGCGTACGACTAGCGGGAAAGGAGACCCAGTACTTC | CASSVRLAGKETQYF | TRBJ2-5 | TRBV5-1 | TRBD2 | .
TGTGCCAGTAGTAAGCGGGAGCGTTACAATGAGCAGTTCTTC | CASSKRERYNEQFF | TRBJ2-1 | TRBV19 | TRBD2 | few
TGTGCCAGCAGCTCGGGCCTGTTAACCCCCGGTGGCTACACCTTC | CASSSGLLTPGGYTF | TRBJ1-2 | TRBV5-4 | . | .
TGTGCCAGCAGTTACTCAGAACTGCTCCACCTCTTT | CASSYSELLHLF | TRBJ1-1 | TRBV6-6 | . | many
TGTGCCAGCTCCAGCGGGGGAGGGTGGCCCGAGCAGTACTTC | CASSSGGGWPEQYF | TRBJ2-7 | TRBV7-2 | TRBD2 | .
TGTGCCAGCAGTCCCTCACCCAACTATGGCTACACCTTC | CASSPSPNYGYTF | TRBJ1-2 | TRBV6-6 | . | few
TGTGCCAGCAGCTCCTTAGCGGGATATGGCAATGAGCAGTTCTTC | CASSSLAGYGNEQFF | TRBJ2-1 | TRBV7-7 | TRBD2 | .
TGTGCCAGCAGCCCATCCGGGGCCGAGTCCTATGGCTACACCTTC | CASSPSGAESYGYTF | TRBJ1-2 | TRBV5-4 | . | few
TGTGCCAGCAGTGAAGCCCGGACTAGCGGCAATGAGCAGTTCTTC | CASSEARTSGNEQFF | TRBJ2-1 | TRBV2 | TRBD2 | .
TGTGCCAGCAGCCTCCGGGACAGGGCTTACCAAGAGACCCAGTACTTC | CASSLRDRAYQETQYF | TRBJ2-5 | TRBV21-1 | . | .
TGTGCCTGGAGTGTAGGGTGGCAAGAGACCCAGTACTTC | CAWSVGWQETQYF | TRBJ2-5 | TRBV30 | . | many
TGTGCCTGGAGTCGGACAGGGGTTCAGCCCCAGCATTTT | CAWSRTGVQPQHF | TRBJ1-5 | TRBV30 | TRBD1 | .
TGTGCCAGCAGCCGCCCGACGGAAACCTACTCCTACGAGCAGTACTTC | CASSRPTETYSYEQYF | TRBJ2-7 | TRBV5-6 | . | few
TGTGCCTGGAGTGTAGGGTCCGGGGAGCTGTTTTTT | CAWSVGSGELFF | TRBJ2-2 | TRBV30 | . | many
TGTGCCAGCAGCCAAGAATGGGGTCGCGAGCAGTACTTC | CASSQEWGREQYF | TRBJ2-7 | TRBV4-2 | . | many
TGCGCCAGCAGCCCTGGACTAGCGGGTTACACCGGGGAGCTGTTTTTT | CASSPGLAGYTGELFF | TRBJ2-2 | TRBV5-1 | TRBD2 | few
TGTGCCAGCAGTGAAGTGGCGGCTGGGGTAAACATTCAGTACTTC | CASSEVAAGVNIQYF | TRBJ2-4 | TRBV6-1 | . | many
TGTGCCAGCAGTTACTCGGACACCCTGAACACTGAAGCTTTCTTT | CASSYSDTLNTEAFF | TRBJ1-1 | TRBV6-6 | . | few
TGCAGCGTGGGGGACAGGGACCAGCCCCAGCATTTT | CSVGDRDQPQHF | TRBJ1-5 | TRBV29-1 | TRBD1 | few
TGTGCCAGCAGCTTGGGGAATTCACCCCTCCACTTT | CASSLGNSPLHF | TRBJ1-6 | TRBV7-2 | . | .